These 27 T cell receptor beta chains were sequenced from one sample in a study of T cell responses to AZD1222 COVID-19 vaccine. Measured with immunoSEQ multiplex PCR; TCRdb has only the in-frame clones, and not every one. The sample consists of approximately 140,000 clones, around 90% of them appearing once. This sample comprised peripheral blood, obtained 28 days after the second AZD1222 dose. The receptors were sampled from an adult who received the AZD1222 COVID-19 vaccine.

V gene TRBV5-1 combines with J gene TRBJ2-7; 15 nucleotides agree with TRBD2. Germline CDR1 reads SGHRS; CDR2 reads YFSETQ. V trimming: 3 bases; J trimming: 0 bases; junction bases outside the gene matches: 4. The length of the CDR3 is 17 residues. CDR3 in amino acids: CASSSGLAGGASYEQYF. For the CDR3, the DNA is TGCGCCAGCAGCTCGGGACTAGCGGGAGGTGCCTCCTACGAGCAGTACTTC.

The rearrangement joins TRBV7-9 to TRBJ1-3; a possible D gene is TRBD1 (6 bases). This CDR3 region has 14 residues. V was trimmed by 5 bases and J by 4 bases, leaving 12 bases between them. CDR1 SEHNR and CDR2 FQNEAQ come from the germline V gene (reference sequence). The CDR3 loop reads CASSHQGSGNTIYF. CDR3 nucleotide sequence: TGTGCCAGCAGCCACCAGGGGTCCGGAAACACCATATATTTT.

The rearrangement links TRBV9 to TRBJ1-5, with TRBD1 as a possible D gene (6 bases). Germline V gene lookup returns CDR1 SGDLS and CDR2 YYNGEE. The CDR3 is 14 amino acids. Trimming stripped 3 bases from V and 4 bases from J, with 11 bases between. This chain's CDR3 is CASSASRGNQPQHF. In nucleotides, the CDR3 is TGTGCCAGCAGCGCCTCTAGGGGGAATCAGCCCCAGCATTTT.

This chain connects TRBV5-6 to TRBJ1-4; 10 nucleotides line up with TRBD1. The CDR3 is 16 amino acids. Germline CDR1 and CDR2: SGHDT and YYEEEE. The trim removed 0 bases at V and 1 base at J, leaving 0 bases unmatched. CDR3 protein: CASSLGTGGTNEKLFF. The CDR3 DNA reads as TGTGCCAGCAGCTTGGGGACAGGGGGAACTAATGAAAAACTGTTTTTT.

This clone appeared once. This chain connects TRBV2 to TRBJ2-7; TRBD1 matches at 7 bases. V shed 5 bases, J shed 3 bases, and the junction held 1 base outside the gene matches. This CDR3 has 12 residues. Germline V CDR1 and CDR2: SNHLY, FYNNEI. CDR3 DNA sequence: TGTGCCAGCAGTAGGGACAGCTACGAGCAGTACTTC. This translates into CASSRDSYEQYF.

CDR3 bases: TGTGCCAGCAGCCAAGAGGGACACCATAACACTGAAGCTTTCTTT. Translating it yields CASSQEGHHNTEAFF. The rearrangement links TRBV14 to TRBJ1-1; D may be TRBD1 (6 bases). The CDR3 has 15 amino acids. V dropped 0 bases and J dropped 2 bases, with 10 bases sitting between them. The germline CDR1 and CDR2 sequences are SGHDN and FVKESK.

V and J are TRBV7-9 and TRBJ2-5; 10 bases line up with TRBD2. The CDR3 is made up of 14 amino acids. The germline V gene encodes CDR1 SEHNR and CDR2 FQNEAQ (reference sequence). The trim removed 5 bases at V and 4 bases at J, leaving 4 bases unmatched. The CDR3 sequence is CASSPLAGSETQYF. The CDR3 DNA sequence: TGTGCCAGCAGCCCACTAGCGGGATCAGAGACCCAGTACTTC.

The V call is TRBV28, the J call TRBJ1-3; D call uncertain. The V gene's germline CDR1 is MDHEN and CDR2 SYDVKM. Deletions cut 9 bases from V and 2 bases from J, with 8 bases between. The CDR3 contains 12 residues. CDR3 sequence (DNA): TGTGCCAGTAAAAGCGCTGGAAACACCATATATTTT. Translating gives CASKSAGNTIYF.

The CDR3 spells CASSSGQGNYGYTF. The CDR3 DNA follows: TGCGCCAGCAGCTCGGGACAGGGCAACTATGGCTACACCTTC. The chain links TRBV5-1 to TRBJ1-2; 9 nucleotides align to TRBD1. Germline assignment: CDR1 SGHRS and CDR2 YFSETQ. The V segment lost 3 bases and the J segment 2 bases; nucleotides outside the gene matches: 2. CDR3 length: 14 residues.

This clone was counted only a few times. In DNA, the CDR3 is TGTGCCAGCGGGACAGGGCTAGGAACCGGGGAGCTGTTTTTT. As protein: CASGTGLGTGELFF. V gene TRBV5-8 combines with J gene TRBJ2-2; TRBD1 aligns across 9 bases. Trimming at V came to 7 bases and at J to 5 bases, leaving 6 bases not matched to a gene. Germline V gene sequence: CDR1 SGHTS, CDR2 YDEGEE. The CDR3 totals 14 residues. Filled out from reference TRBV5-8 and TRBJ2-2, the complete variable domain reads EAGVTQSPTHLIKTRGQQATLRCSPISGHTSVYWYQQALGLGLQFLLWYDEGEERNRGNFPPRFSGRQFPNYSSELNVNALELEDSALYLCASGTGLGTGELFFGEGSRLTVL.

CDR3 sequence reads: CASSEPASGRAYEQYF. As DNA, the CDR3 is TGTGCCAGCAGTGAACCCGCTAGCGGGAGGGCCTACGAGCAGTACTTC. The rearrangement uses TRBV6-1 and TRBJ2-7, with 12 bases fitting TRBD2. The germline CDR1 and CDR2 sequences are MNHNS and SASEGT. The CDR3 sequence is 16 residues long. After removal of 2 bases from V and 2 bases from J, the junction contained 4 bases not matched to a gene.

Concerning this clone itself: Additional DNA sequences in this sample encode the identical CDR3. J is TRBJ1-2 and V is TRBV18; 7 nucleotides match TRBD1. CDR3 size: 13 residues. J was trimmed by 2 bases and V by 3 bases; bases with no gene match: 0. The V gene's germline CDR1 is KGHSH and CDR2 LQKENI. The CDR3 spells CASSPDRNYGYTF. As DNA, the CDR3 is TGTGCCAGCTCACCGGACAGGAACTATGGCTACACCTTC.

CDR3 loop: CASSPGRASYNEQFF. CDR3 nucleotide sequence: TGTGCCAGCAGCCCCGGGCGGGCATCCTACAATGAGCAGTTCTTC. The V gene is TRBV11-3, the J gene TRBJ2-1; maybe TRBD2 (5 bases). The CDR3 covers 15 residues. Trimming pared 5 bases from V and 1 base from J, leaving 12 bases between. Per germline, CDR1 SGHNT and CDR2 YENEEA. Complete variable domain (other parts from reference TRBV11-3 and TRBJ2-1): EAGVVQSPRYKIIEKKQPVAFWCNPISGHNTLYWYLQNLGQGPELLIRYENEEAVDDSQLPKDRFSAERLKGVDSTLKIQPAELGDSAVYLCASSPGRASYNEQFFGPGTRLTVL.

This clone was observed a single time. V and J are TRBV21-1 and TRBJ2-3. TRBV21-1 is a known pseudogene. The CDR3 extends over 12 amino acids. The DNA of the CDR3 is TGTGCCAGCAGCAAAGGGACAGATACGCAGTATTTT. This sequence encodes CASSKGTDTQYF.

The chain has TRBV27 and TRBJ1-1, with a weak D call TRBD1 (5 bases). Germline CDR1 is MNHEY and CDR2 is SMNVEV (reference sequence). The CDR3 totals 15 residues. V was shortened by 4 bases and J by 1 base, with 13 bases between the two germline ends. Written as DNA, the CDR3 is TGTGCCAGCAGTTCGTCCAGGGTTTCGAACACTGAAGCTTTCTTT. Translating it yields CASSSSRVSNTEAFF.

The CDR3 DNA reads TGTGCCAGCAGTTACGGGCTAGCGGGCCGAAACAATGAGCAGTTCTTC. Protein sequence: CASSYGLAGRNNEQFF. V gene TRBV6-2 or TRBV6-3 combines with J gene TRBJ2-1, with 8 bases aligning to TRBD2. Germline values: CDR1 MNHEY, CDR2 SVGEGT. The CDR3 totals 16 residues. V shed 2 bases, J shed 5 bases, and the junction held 8 bases outside the gene matches.

V gene TRBV20-1 combines with J gene TRBJ1-1, with a weak D call TRBD1 (6 bases). V lost 3 bases, J lost 11 bases, and 10 bases lay in between. CDR3 length: 10 residues. CDR1 is DFQATT, CDR2 SNEGSKA, per germline (reference sequence). CDR3 sequence reads: CSASPGDAFF. CDR3 bases: TGCAGTGCTAGCCCAGGGGACGCTTTCTTT.

The chain employs TRBV2 and TRBJ1-2, with unresolved D. Per the germline V gene, CDR1 is SNHLY and CDR2 is FYNNEI. V lost 5 bases to trimming and J lost 0 bases, with 13 bases between them. The CDR3 consists of 15 residues. CDR3 DNA: TGTGCCAGCAGTCTCCGTCCAGACGCTAACTATGGCTACACCTTC. Its protein product is CASSLRPDANYGYTF.

The gene calls are TRBV6-5 and TRBJ2-7; D possibly matches TRBD1 or TRBD2 (5 bases each). This CDR3 spans 14 amino acids. Germline V gene sequence: CDR1 MNHEY, CDR2 SVGAGI. The ends were cut back, 6 bases at V and 2 bases at J, with 14 bases in the middle. For the CDR3, the DNA is TGTGCCAGCAGGATTCTACCGGGACCCTACGAGCAGTACTTC. It is translated as CASRILPGPYEQYF.

The CDR3 region has the DNA TGTGCCAGCAGCTTTGGTCGGACAGGGGGAGCCTATAATTCACCCCTCCACTTT. Amino acids: CASSFGRTGGAYNSPLHF. This sequence joins TRBV6-2 or TRBV6-3 and TRBJ1-6; 10 bases are a match to TRBD1. There are 18 residues in the CDR3. V shed 6 bases, J shed 2 bases, and the junction held 10 bases outside the gene matches. Germline CDR1 is MNHEY and CDR2 is SVGEGT.

This chain links TRBV10-2 with TRBJ2-1; the D is unclear. V was trimmed by 3 bases and J by 9 bases, leaving 12 bases between them. Germline CDR1 is WSHSY and CDR2 is SAAADI. The CDR3 contains 13 residues. The CDR3 protein is CASSDRFGGEQFF. Written as DNA, the CDR3 is TGCGCCAGCAGTGATCGGTTCGGTGGTGAGCAGTTCTTC.

The rearrangement joins TRBV3-1 (or the pseudogene TRBV3-2) to TRBJ2-7; the D gene is possibly TRBD2 (7 bases). The CDR3 is 17 residues long. Germline V CDR1 and CDR2: LGHDT, YNNKEL (reference sequence). The V end lost 3 bases, the J end lost 3 bases, and 21 bases lay between the germline ends. The CDR3 DNA sequence: TGTGCCAGCAGCCATTTGGTACAGGGAGGGCCCCTCTACGAGCAGTACTTC. It translates to CASSHLVQGGPLYEQYF.

The chain employs TRBV5-1 and TRBJ2-3; 9 nucleotides match TRBD2. CDR1 is SGHRS and CDR2 is YFSETQ in the germline V gene. J gave up 4 bases and V 0 bases, and 0 bases lay outside the gene matches. The CDR3 length is 14 residues. DNA for the CDR3: TGCGCCAGCAGCTTGGGGACTAGCGCAGATACGCAGTATTTT. Its translation is CASSLGTSADTQYF.

This clone has just one count. The CDR3 region is CASSTDRVAHTQYF. DNA for the CDR3: TGTGCCAGCAGTACGGACAGGGTGGCCCATACGCAGTATTTT. The V call is TRBV6-5, the J call TRBJ2-3; 8 nucleotides agree with TRBD1. V gave up 5 bases and J gave up 7 bases; unmatched junction bases: 8. This CDR3 contains 14 residues. Looked up from germline, CDR1 is MNHEY and CDR2 is SVGAGI.

The V and J genes are TRBV14 and TRBJ1-1; TRBD1 agrees at 9 bases. This CDR3 has 17 amino acids. The trim removed 3 bases at V and 5 bases at J, leaving 13 bases unmatched. Per germline, CDR1 SGHDN and CDR2 FVKESK. The chain's CDR3 is CASSHSSNRGLRTEAFF. Written as DNA, the CDR3 is TGTGCCAGCAGCCACTCCTCCAACAGGGGGCTTAGGACTGAAGCTTTCTTT.

The chain is built from TRBV19 and TRBJ2-7; 7 bases match TRBD2. The CDR3 is made up of 13 amino acids. CDR1 is LNHDA and CDR2 is SQIVND in the germline V gene (reference sequence). J was trimmed by 2 bases and V by 9 bases; bases with no gene match: 7. The CDR3 DNA sequence: TGTGCCAGCCAGCGGGGACCCACCTACGAGCAGTACTTC. Protein: CASQRGPTYEQYF.

This clone was seen just once. The chain employs TRBV6-5 and TRBJ2-3; D may be TRBD2 (6 bases). The CDR3 loop spans 12 amino acids. Trimming left V 5 bases short and J 6 bases short, with 9 bases between. Germline-derived CDR1 and CDR2 are MNHEY and SVGAGI. The CDR3 here is CASSTGDDTQYF. The CDR3 nucleotides read TGTGCCAGCAGTACGGGGGATGATACGCAGTATTTT.